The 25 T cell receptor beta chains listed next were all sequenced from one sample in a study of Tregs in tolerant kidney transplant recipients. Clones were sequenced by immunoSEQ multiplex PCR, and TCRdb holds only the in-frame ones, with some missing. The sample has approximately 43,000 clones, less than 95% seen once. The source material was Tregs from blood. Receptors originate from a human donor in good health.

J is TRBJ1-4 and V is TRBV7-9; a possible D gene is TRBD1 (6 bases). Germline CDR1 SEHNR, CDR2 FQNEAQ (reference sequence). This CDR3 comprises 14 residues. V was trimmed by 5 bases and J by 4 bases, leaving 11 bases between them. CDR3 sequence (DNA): TGTGCCAGCAGCCCCAGGGGAGGTAATGAAAAACTGTTTTTT. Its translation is CASSPRGGNEKLFF.

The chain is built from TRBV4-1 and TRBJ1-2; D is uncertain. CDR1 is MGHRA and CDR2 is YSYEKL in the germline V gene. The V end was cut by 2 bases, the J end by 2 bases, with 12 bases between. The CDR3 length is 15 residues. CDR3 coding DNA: TGCGCCAGCAGCCAATCTCTGCTTGGGAACTATGGCTACACCTTC. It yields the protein CASSQSLLGNYGYTF.

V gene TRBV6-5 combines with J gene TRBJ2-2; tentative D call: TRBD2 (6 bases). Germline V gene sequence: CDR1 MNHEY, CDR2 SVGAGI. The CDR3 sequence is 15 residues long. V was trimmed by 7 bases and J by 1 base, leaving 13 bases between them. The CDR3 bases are TGTGCCAGCACTCCGGGACTCGTGAACACCGGGGAGCTGTTTTTT. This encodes CASTPGLVNTGELFF.

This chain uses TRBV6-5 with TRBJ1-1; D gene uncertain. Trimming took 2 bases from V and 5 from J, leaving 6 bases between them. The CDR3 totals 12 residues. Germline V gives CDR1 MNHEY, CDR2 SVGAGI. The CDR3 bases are TGTGCCAGCAGTTACCGAGTAACTGAAGCTTTCTTT. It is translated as CASSYRVTEAFF.

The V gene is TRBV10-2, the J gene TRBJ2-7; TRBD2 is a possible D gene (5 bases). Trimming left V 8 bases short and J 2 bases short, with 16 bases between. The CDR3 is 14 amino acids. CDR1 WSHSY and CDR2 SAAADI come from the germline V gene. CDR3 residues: CASQWLSGTYEQYF. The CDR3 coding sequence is TGCGCCAGCCAATGGCTGAGCGGTACCTACGAGCAGTACTTC.

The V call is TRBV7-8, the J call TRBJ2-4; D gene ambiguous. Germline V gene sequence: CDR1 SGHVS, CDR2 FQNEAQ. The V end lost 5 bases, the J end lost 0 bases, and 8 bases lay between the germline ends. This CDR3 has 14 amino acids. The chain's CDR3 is CASSPTLAKNIQYF. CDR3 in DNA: TGTGCCAGCAGCCCCACGCTAGCCAAAAACATTCAGTACTTC.

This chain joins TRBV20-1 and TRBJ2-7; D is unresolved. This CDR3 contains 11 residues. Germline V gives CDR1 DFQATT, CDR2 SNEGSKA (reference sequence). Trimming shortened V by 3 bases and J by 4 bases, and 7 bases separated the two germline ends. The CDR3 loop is CSASRSYEQYF. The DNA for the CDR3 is TGCAGTGCTAGCCGGTCTTACGAGCAGTACTTC.

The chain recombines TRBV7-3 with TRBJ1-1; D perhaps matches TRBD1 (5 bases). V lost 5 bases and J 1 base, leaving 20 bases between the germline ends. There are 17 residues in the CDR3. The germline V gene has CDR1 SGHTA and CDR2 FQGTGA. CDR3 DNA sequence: TGTGCCAGCAGCCTAGGGGTTCGCGGGGCGGGGAACACTGAAGCTTTCTTT. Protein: CASSLGVRGAGNTEAFF.

CDR3 protein: CASSLESISGYTF. The DNA for the CDR3 is TGCGCCAGCAGCTTGGAATCGATCTCCGGCTACACCTTC. This chain links TRBV5-1 with TRBJ1-2; D gene unclear. This CDR3 comprises 13 residues. Germline V lookup: CDR1 SGHRS, CDR2 YFSETQ. Trimming shortened V by 0 bases and J by 8 bases, and 11 bases separated the two germline ends.

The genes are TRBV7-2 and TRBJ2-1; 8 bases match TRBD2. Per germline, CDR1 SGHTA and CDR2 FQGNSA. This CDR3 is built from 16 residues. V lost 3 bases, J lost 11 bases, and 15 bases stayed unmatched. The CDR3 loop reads CASSLTSGTSALKQFF. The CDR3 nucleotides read TGTGCCAGCAGCTTGACTTCCGGGACTAGTGCCCTTAAGCAGTTCTTC.

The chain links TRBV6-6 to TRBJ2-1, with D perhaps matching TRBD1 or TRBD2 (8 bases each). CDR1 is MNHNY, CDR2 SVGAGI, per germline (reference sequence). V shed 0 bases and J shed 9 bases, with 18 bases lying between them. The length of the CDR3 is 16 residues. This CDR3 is CASSYSKGQGLGEQFF. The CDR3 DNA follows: TGTGCCAGCAGTTACTCGAAAGGACAGGGACTAGGTGAGCAGTTCTTC.

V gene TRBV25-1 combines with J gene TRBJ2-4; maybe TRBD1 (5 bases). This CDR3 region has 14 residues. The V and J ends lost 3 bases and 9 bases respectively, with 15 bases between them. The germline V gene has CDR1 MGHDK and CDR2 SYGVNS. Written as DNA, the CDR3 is TGTGCCAGCAGTGATTGGCCGACTGGGGCCATTCAGTACTTC. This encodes CASSDWPTGAIQYF.

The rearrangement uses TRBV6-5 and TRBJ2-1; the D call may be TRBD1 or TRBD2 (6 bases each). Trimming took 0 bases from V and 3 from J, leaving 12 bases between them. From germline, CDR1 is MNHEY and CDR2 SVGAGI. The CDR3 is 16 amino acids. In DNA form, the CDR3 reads TGTGCCAGCAGTTACTCGAGGAGGGGGAGCTACAATGAGCAGTTCTTC. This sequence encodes CASSYSRRGSYNEQFF.

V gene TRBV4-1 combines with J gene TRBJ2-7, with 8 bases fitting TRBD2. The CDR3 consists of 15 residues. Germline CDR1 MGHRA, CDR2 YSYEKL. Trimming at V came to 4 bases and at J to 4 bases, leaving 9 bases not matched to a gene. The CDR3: CASSPPGTSPYEQYF. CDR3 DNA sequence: TGCGCCAGCAGCCCGCCCGGGACTAGTCCGTACGAGCAGTACTTC.

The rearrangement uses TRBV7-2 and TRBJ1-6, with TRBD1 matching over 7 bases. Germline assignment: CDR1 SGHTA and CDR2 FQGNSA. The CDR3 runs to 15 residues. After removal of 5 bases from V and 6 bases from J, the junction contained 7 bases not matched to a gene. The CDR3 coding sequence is TGTGCCAGCAGCCCTGGAGACAGGGTTAATTCACCCCTCCACTTT. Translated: CASSPGDRVNSPLHF.

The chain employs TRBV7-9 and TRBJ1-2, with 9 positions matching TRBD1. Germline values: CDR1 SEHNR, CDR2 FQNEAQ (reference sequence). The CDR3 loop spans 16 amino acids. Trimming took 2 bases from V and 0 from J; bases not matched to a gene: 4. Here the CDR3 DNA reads TGTGCCAGCAGCTTATCCGGACAGGGGCCTAACTATGGCTACACCTTC. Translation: CASSLSGQGPNYGYTF.

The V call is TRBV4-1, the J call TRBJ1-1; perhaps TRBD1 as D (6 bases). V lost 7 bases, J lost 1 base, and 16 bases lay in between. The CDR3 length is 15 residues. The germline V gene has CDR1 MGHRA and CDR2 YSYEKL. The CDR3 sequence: CASNRGAARNTEAFF. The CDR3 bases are TGCGCCAGCAATCGGGGGGCAGCCAGGAACACTGAAGCTTTCTTT.

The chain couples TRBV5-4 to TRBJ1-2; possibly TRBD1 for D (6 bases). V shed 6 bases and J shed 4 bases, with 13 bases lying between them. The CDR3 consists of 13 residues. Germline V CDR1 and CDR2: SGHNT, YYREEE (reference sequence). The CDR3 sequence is CASNVGGSYGYTF. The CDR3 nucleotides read TGTGCCAGCAATGTGGGGGGCTCCTATGGCTACACCTTC.

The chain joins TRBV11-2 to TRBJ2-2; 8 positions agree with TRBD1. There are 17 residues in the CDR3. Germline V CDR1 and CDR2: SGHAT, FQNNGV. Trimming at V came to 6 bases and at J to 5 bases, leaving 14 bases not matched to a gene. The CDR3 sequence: CASRKLRGRTGTGELFF. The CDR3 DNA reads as TGTGCCAGCAGAAAGTTGAGGGGCCGGACAGGGACCGGGGAGCTGTTTTTT.

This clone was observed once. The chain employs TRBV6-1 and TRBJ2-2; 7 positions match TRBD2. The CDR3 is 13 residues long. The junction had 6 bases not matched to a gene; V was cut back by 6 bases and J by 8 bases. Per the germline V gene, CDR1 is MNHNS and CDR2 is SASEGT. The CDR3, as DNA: TGTGCCAGCAGAAGGGACTACTCGGGGGAGCTGTTTTTT. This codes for CASRRDYSGELFF.

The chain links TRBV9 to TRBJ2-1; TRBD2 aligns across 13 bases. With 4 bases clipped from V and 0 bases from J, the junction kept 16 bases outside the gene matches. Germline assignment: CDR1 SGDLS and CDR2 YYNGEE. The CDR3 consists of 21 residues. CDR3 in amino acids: CASSPPGGLAGARTSYNEQFF. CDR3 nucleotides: TGTGCCAGCAGCCCTCCCGGTGGACTAGCGGGAGCCCGAACCTCCTACAATGAGCAGTTCTTC.

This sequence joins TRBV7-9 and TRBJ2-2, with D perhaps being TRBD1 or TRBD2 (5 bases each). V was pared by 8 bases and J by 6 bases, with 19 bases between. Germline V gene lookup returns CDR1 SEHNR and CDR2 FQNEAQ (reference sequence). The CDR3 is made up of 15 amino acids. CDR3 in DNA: TGTGCCAGCCCGGGGATGTCGTCGGGGCCCGGGGAGCTGTTTTTT. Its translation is CASPGMSSGPGELFF.

This CDR3 reads CASSPPTTSGRNNEQFF. The CDR3, as DNA: TGTGCCAGCTCACCCCCCACGACTAGCGGGAGGAACAATGAGCAGTTCTTC. The chain combines TRBV18 with TRBJ2-1; 13 nucleotides line up with TRBD2. The CDR3 has 17 amino acids. With V trimmed by 3 bases and J by 5 bases, 7 bases remained unmatched. Germline V CDR1 and CDR2: KGHSH, LQKENI.

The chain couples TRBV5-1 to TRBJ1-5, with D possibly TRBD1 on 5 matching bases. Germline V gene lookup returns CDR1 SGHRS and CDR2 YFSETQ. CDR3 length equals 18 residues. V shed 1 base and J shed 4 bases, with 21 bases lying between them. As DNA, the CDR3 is TGCGCCAGCAGCTTGTTCCCCGTACAGGATGGAAGTAATCAGCCCCAGCATTTT. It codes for CASSLFPVQDGSNQPQHF.

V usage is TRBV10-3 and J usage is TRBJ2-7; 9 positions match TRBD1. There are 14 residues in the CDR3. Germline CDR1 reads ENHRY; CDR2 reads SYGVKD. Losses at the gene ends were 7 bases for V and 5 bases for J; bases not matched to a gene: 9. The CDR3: CAITRDRENNEQYF. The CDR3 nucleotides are TGTGCCATCACCAGGGACAGGGAGAACAACGAGCAGTACTTC.